Detailed here is one T cell receptor (beta chain). Its specificity is unknown. This CDR3 has 11 amino acids. Trimming took off 3 bases at V and 9 bases at J, with 9 bases between the two ends. Germline V gene lookup returns CDR1 SQVTM and CDR2 ANQGSEA. The data originate from a study of CD8+CD57+ T cells in acquired aplastic anemia. The overall study: Mean DNA quantity obtained from sorted CD4+ and CD8+ cells was about 3.5 ug. Study-wide findings and caveats: Overlapping CD8+ CDR3 repertoires of patients and controls contained about 27 shared sequences. The CD8+ Simpson's diversity of patients and controls was not significantly different.

TCR beta VDJ and CDR3 profiles were obtained from a genomic DNA template. A single record per CDR3 protein comes from TCRdb applying MiXCR to the reads. The table has 200,000 to 250,000 distinct CDR3 sequences, approximately 60% seen once. The chain carries TRBV29-1 and TRBJ2-1; the D is unclear. The source of this sequence is a human donor in good health. The sample comprised sorted CD4+, CD8+, or CD8+CD57+ T cells (not recorded which) from PBMCs. CDR3 loop: CSVEGVVEQFF. Written as DNA, the CDR3 is TGCAGCGTTGAGGGTGTGGTTGAGCAGTTCTTC.